This T cell receptor (beta chain) was captured in a study of cytomegalovirus exposure and HLA in healthy donors. A remark on this clone: The antigen remains unidentified.

Trimming shortened V by 6 bases and J by 0 bases, and 12 bases separated the two germline ends. The CDR3 contains 15 residues. Germline CDR1 and CDR2: LNHDA and SQIVND (reference sequence). PCR primers comprised 60 Vbeta and 13 Jbeta primers. Repertoires were generated with immunoSEQ multiplex PCR, while TCRdb's copy carries only in-frame clones and drops some. In the table there are around 64,000 clones, more than 80% of which are singletons. Study-wide findings and caveats: Specific recognition of CMV antigens was confirmed in vitro for a few chains (all CMV-associated). When presence/absence was analysed, sequencing depth was taken to be roughly uniform across donors.

This rearrangement joins TRBV19 to TRBJ2-1, with D perhaps TRBD2 (6 bases). This receptor was identified in a woman aged 25-40 years in good health and CMV-seronegative. Sample: PBMCs. As DNA, the CDR3 is TGTGCCAGTAGCCGCGGAGGGGACTCCTACAATGAGCAGTTCTTC. It is translated as CASSRGGDSYNEQFF.